This entry concerns a single TCR beta chain. What was amplified from RNA transcripts were TCR beta CDR3 regions. The TCR CDR3 was amplified in a first-round RT-PCR using the HTBI primer set. TCRdb independently ran MiXCR on the multiplex PCR reads; one entry per CDR3 protein. The sample lists hundreds of thousands of distinct CDR3 sequences, about 38% occurring once. Absence of ophthalmopathy progression within 18 months defined stable Graves' hyperthyroidism. Clinical symptoms, serum thyroxine and TRAb, thyroid ultrasound and orbital computed tomography were used for the diagnoses. The sample is drawn from a study of T cells in Graves' hyperthyroidism and ophthalmopathy. The sequenced sample consisted of blood. The receptor was isolated from a man in his late teens or twenties with Graves' hyperthyroidism.

The CDR3 region has the DNA TGTGCCAGCAGTCCCGGGACACGAAACACCGGGGAGCTGTTTTTT. Encoded protein: CASSPGTRNTGELFF. The chain carries TRBV6-1 and TRBJ2-2, with D possibly being TRBD1 (6 bases). Germline V gene data show CDR1 as MNHNS and CDR2 as SASEGT. Trimming stripped 5 bases from V and 2 bases from J, with 12 bases between. CDR3 length: 15 residues.